This T cell receptor beta chain was obtained from a study of cytomegalovirus exposure and HLA in healthy donors. Regarding the study as a whole: The productive fraction for most TCR beta V segments was about 90% or about 30% in an earlier analysis. In vitro experiments confirmed that three CMV-associated chains were specific for CMV antigens.

Primers: 60 Vbeta forward and 13 Jbeta reverse. TCRdb's table, derived via immunoSEQ multiplex PCR, lists solely in-frame clones and lacks some. The sample holds under 150,000 clones, over 70% seen once. Of note for this clone: No antigen is known for it.

CDR3 length: 15 amino acids. The V segment lost 5 bases and the J segment 7 bases; nucleotides outside the gene matches: 4. Germline V gene data show CDR1 as MNHNY and CDR2 as SVGAGI (reference sequence). Donors had nominal health at sampling but likely had unrecorded immune exposures. This TCR was recovered from a man in his forties in good health and CMV-seropositive. The sequencing input was PBMCs. This chain joins TRBV6-6 and TRBJ1-6, with 11 positions matching TRBD1. The CDR3 sequence is CASSRDRGRNSPLHF. DNA for the CDR3: TGTGCCAGCAGTAGGGACAGGGGGAGAAATTCACCCCTCCACTTT.